The next 26 T cell receptor beta chains were all read from a single sample in a study of OX40 agonist ivuxolimab in advanced cancers. Assay: immunoSEQ multiplex PCR; the TCRdb copy retains only in-frame clones and omits some. The sample lists 55,000 to 65,000 clones, more than 85% occurring once. The sequencing used CD4+ or CD8+ T cells sorted from blood, collected in a trial of the OX40 agonist ivuxolimab. The receptor source for this set is an adult with an advanced solid tumor such as melanoma, head and neck, liver or kidney cancer.

The V call is TRBV30, the J call TRBJ2-1; 9 bases map to TRBD2. The length of the CDR3 is 11 residues. The germline V gene has CDR1 GTSNPN and CDR2 SVGIG (reference sequence). J lost 16 bases, V lost 2 bases, and 6 bases had no gene match. The CDR3 DNA sequence: TGTGCCTGGAGTACGGGGACTAGCTTTTTCTTC. Its protein is CAWSTGTSFFF.

The chain carries TRBV28 and TRBJ1-2; TRBD1 matches at 7 bases. V was clipped by 5 bases and J by 6 bases; unmatched bases: 12. Germline lookup yields CDR1 MDHEN and CDR2 SYDVKM. This CDR3 is built from 15 residues. The CDR3 reads CASSPPDRDYDGYTF. The CDR3 bases are TGTGCCAGCAGTCCCCCCGACAGGGATTATGATGGCTACACCTTC.

The J gene is TRBJ2-3, the V gene TRBV29-1, with D perhaps matching TRBD1 or TRBD2 (5 bases each). Germline CDR1 is SQVTM and CDR2 is ANQGSEA. The CDR3 is 12 residues long. Trimming removed 4 bases from V and 6 bases from J, with 11 bases in between. The CDR3 DNA follows: TGCAGCGTTGGATGGGGGTCGGATACGCAGTATTTT. Residues: CSVGWGSDTQYF.

This clone has a handful of counts. The rearrangement joins TRBV27 to TRBJ2-7, with D perhaps TRBD1 (6 bases). From germline, CDR1 is MNHEY and CDR2 SMNVEV (reference sequence). The CDR3 extends over 17 amino acids. V was shortened by 0 bases and J by 0 bases, with 15 bases between the two germline ends. CDR3 sequence: CASSLSGMGAPSYEQYF. The CDR3 region has the DNA TGTGCCAGCAGTTTATCGGGGATGGGGGCCCCCTCCTACGAGCAGTACTTC.

This clone was recorded a few times. V usage is TRBV21-1 and J usage is TRBJ2-1; the listed D gene, TRBD2, was not tested against the DNA. TRBV21-1 has pseudogene status. The CDR3 is 15 amino acids. CDR3 in DNA: TGTGCCAGCAGCAAAGGATTGCCGAGATACAATGAGCAGTTCTTC. Its translation: CASSKGLPRYNEQFF.

The chain combines TRBV29-1 with TRBJ2-3; tentatively, D is TRBD2 (6 bases). Trimming pared 5 bases from V and 0 bases from J, leaving 12 bases between. CDR1 is SQVTM, CDR2 ANQGSEA, per germline. The CDR3 loop spans 14 amino acids. The CDR3 is CSVYGRGSTDTQYF. The CDR3 bases are TGCAGCGTTTATGGGCGGGGTAGCACAGATACGCAGTATTTT.

The CDR3 DNA sequence: TGTGCCAGTACAATGAACTATGGCTACACCTTC. Translating it yields CASTMNYGYTF. The chain joins TRBV19 to TRBJ1-2; no clear D. The germline V gene encodes CDR1 LNHDA and CDR2 SQIVND (reference sequence). The CDR3 runs to 11 residues. The V end was cut by 7 bases, the J end by 2 bases, with 5 bases between.

The J gene is TRBJ2-1, the V gene TRBV4-3; 8 bases are shared with TRBD2. CDR1 is LGHNA, CDR2 YSLEER, per germline. The CDR3 totals 17 residues. V was pared by 2 bases and J by 6 bases, with 12 bases of the junction left unmatched. CDR3 residues: CASSQIPGERGTNEQFF. In DNA form, the CDR3 reads TGCGCCAGCAGCCAAATACCCGGGGAGCGGGGGACCAATGAGCAGTTCTTC.

The chain couples TRBV19 to TRBJ1-1; D remains ambiguous. The germline gives CDR1 LNHDA, CDR2 SQIVND (reference sequence). The CDR3 loop spans 13 amino acids. V dropped 7 bases and J dropped 0 bases, with 9 bases sitting between them. For the CDR3, the DNA is TGTGCCAGTAAAAGAGCGATGAACACTGAAGCTTTCTTT. It is translated as CASKRAMNTEAFF.

This clone was detected only once. The V gene is TRBV29-1, the J gene TRBJ2-1; the D gene could be TRBD1 or TRBD2 (5 bases each). Germline V gene sequence: CDR1 SQVTM, CDR2 ANQGSEA. Trimming took 4 bases from V and 8 from J, leaving 15 bases between them. This CDR3 is built from 13 residues. The DNA of the CDR3 is TGCAGCGTTGTGCCCCTCTGGGGACATGAGCAGTTCTTC. Translating it yields CSVVPLWGHEQFF.

CDR3 coding DNA: TGCGCCAGCGGACTTGGGAGTAGCGGTTCCACAGATACGCAGTATTTT. Translating it yields CASGLGSSGSTDTQYF. The chain combines TRBV5-1 with TRBJ2-3; D might be TRBD2 (6 bases). Trimming cost V 7 bases and J 2 bases, with 20 bases left between them. This CDR3 region has 16 residues. Germline CDR1 and CDR2: SGHRS and YFSETQ.

The chain joins TRBV6-5 to TRBJ2-7; D unresolved. The V and J ends lost 3 bases and 8 bases respectively, with 11 bases between them. In germline, CDR1 is MNHEY, CDR2 SVGAGI. The CDR3 sequence is 12 residues long. CDR3 sequence (DNA): TGTGCCAGCAGTTATAGCACCGTGAAGCAGTACTTC. This codes for CASSYSTVKQYF.

The count of this clone is one. This sequence joins TRBV7-8 and TRBJ1-1, with a weak D call TRBD1 (6 bases). The CDR3 is 14 residues long. CDR1 is SGHVS, CDR2 FQNEAQ, per germline. The V end lost 6 bases, the J end lost 1 base, and 12 bases lay between the germline ends. The CDR3 DNA follows: TGTGCCAGCAGGATAGGAGGGGGGAACACTGAAGCTTTCTTT. Amino acids: CASRIGGGNTEAFF.

Only one count was recorded for this clone. The chain employs TRBV19 and TRBJ2-1; TRBD2 might be the D (5 bases). The V end was cut by 7 bases, the J end by 8 bases, with 18 bases between. The V gene's germline CDR1 is LNHDA and CDR2 SQIVND (reference sequence). The CDR3 is made up of 14 amino acids. The CDR3 loop reads CASKAAVPRDEQFF. Written as DNA, the CDR3 is TGTGCCAGTAAGGCAGCGGTCCCGAGGGATGAGCAGTTCTTC.

This clone was detected once. The genes are TRBV28 and TRBJ1-5, with TRBD1 matching 10 bases. This CDR3 spans 18 amino acids. Germline V gene lookup returns CDR1 MDHEN and CDR2 SYDVKM. The V and J ends lost 5 bases and 1 base, in that order; junction bases with no gene match: 11. The CDR3 nucleotides are TGTGCCAGCAGTGACCGGGACAGGGGTTGGTGGAGCAATCAGCCCCAGCATTTT. This encodes CASSDRDRGWWSNQPQHF.

This clone occurred once. The V gene is TRBV7-3, the J gene TRBJ2-1; 7 bases are a match to TRBD2. Per germline, CDR1 SGHTA and CDR2 FQGTGA. J was trimmed by 1 base and V by 3 bases; bases with no gene match: 3. The length of the CDR3 is 15 residues. CDR3 sequence: CASSFSSGSYNEQFF. CDR3 nucleotides: TGTGCCAGCAGCTTTAGTAGCGGGTCCTACAATGAGCAGTTCTTC.

The J gene is TRBJ1-4, the V gene TRBV28; weak D call: TRBD1 (5 bases). Germline V gene lookup returns CDR1 MDHEN and CDR2 SYDVKM. The CDR3 length is 16 residues. The ends were cut back, 3 bases at V and 8 bases at J, with 19 bases in the middle. This chain's CDR3 is CASSFPRATGREKLFF. The CDR3 DNA follows: TGTGCCAGCAGTTTCCCCAGGGCCACCGGGAGGGAAAAACTGTTTTTT.

V is TRBV7-8 and J is TRBJ2-5; 11 bases match TRBD1. The V segment lost 5 bases and the J segment 5 bases; nucleotides outside the gene matches: 10. The CDR3 extends over 16 amino acids. CDR1 and CDR2 from the germline V gene are SGHVS and FQNEAQ. The CDR3 coding sequence is TGTGCCAGCAGCCGGAGGACAGGGGGCGCGGGGGAGACCCAGTACTTC. Translated: CASSRRTGGAGETQYF.

The chain has TRBV7-2 and TRBJ1-1; TRBD1 might be the D (5 bases). From germline, CDR1 is SGHTA and CDR2 FQGNSA. CDR3 length equals 15 residues. V was pared by 4 bases and J by 0 bases, with 12 bases between. The CDR3 DNA sequence: TGTGCCAGCAGCTCCTTAGGGGTTATGAACACTGAAGCTTTCTTT. Its translation is CASSSLGVMNTEAFF.

The chain joins TRBV7-3 to TRBJ2-1; D gene ambiguous. The CDR3 has 15 amino acids. Germline assignment: CDR1 SGHTA and CDR2 FQGTGA. Trimming took 5 bases from V and 0 from J, leaving 11 bases between them. The chain's CDR3 is CASSPRSGSYNEQFF. CDR3 coding DNA: TGTGCCAGCAGCCCTCGATCGGGCTCCTACAATGAGCAGTTCTTC. Full variable domain (remainder filled in from reference TRBV7-3 and TRBJ2-1): GAGVSQTPSNKVTEKGKYVELRCDPISGHTALYWYRQSLGQGPEFLIYFQGTGAADDSGLPNDRFFAVRPEGSVSTLKIQRTERGDSAVYLCASSPRSGSYNEQFFGPGTRLTVL.

The chain joins TRBV6-5 to TRBJ2-7, with D uncertain. CDR3 length: 15 amino acids. V gave up 2 bases and J gave up 0 bases, with 11 bases separating them. The germline V gene encodes CDR1 MNHEY and CDR2 SVGAGI. The CDR3 sequence is CASSYDANPSYEQYF. In DNA form, the CDR3 reads TGTGCCAGCAGTTACGATGCCAACCCCTCCTACGAGCAGTACTTC.

The chain couples TRBV7-2 to TRBJ2-3; 8 bases match TRBD1. The CDR3 spans 16 residues. V shed 6 bases, J shed 4 bases, and the junction held 12 bases outside the gene matches. The germline gives CDR1 SGHTA, CDR2 FQGNSA. The CDR3 region has the DNA TGTGCCAGCAGATCGGGGAGGACAGGGATTGCAGATACGCAGTATTTT. It encodes CASRSGRTGIADTQYF.

This chain joins TRBV5-1 and TRBJ2-5; D not resolved. This CDR3 spans 13 amino acids. The germline CDR1 and CDR2 sequences are SGHRS and YFSETQ. V was pared by 0 bases and J by 3 bases, with 6 bases between. The chain's CDR3 is CASSLGQEETQYF. The CDR3 bases are TGCGCCAGCAGCTTGGGCCAGGAAGAGACCCAGTACTTC.

The chain employs TRBV5-5 and TRBJ1-5; D is unresolved. V shed 3 bases and J shed 5 bases, with 12 bases lying between them. Looked up from germline, CDR1 is SGHKS and CDR2 is YYEKEE (reference sequence). The CDR3 runs to 14 residues. CDR3 in amino acids: CASSSGTGHQPQHF. DNA for the CDR3: TGTGCCAGCAGCTCGGGAACCGGCCATCAGCCCCAGCATTTT.

The V call is TRBV7-2, the J call TRBJ1-1; no reliable D call. V gave up 0 bases and J gave up 0 bases, with 5 bases separating them. The CDR3 extends over 14 amino acids. The germline CDR1 and CDR2 sequences are SGHTA and FQGNSA. The CDR3 region is CASSLARMNTEAFF. The CDR3 region has the DNA TGTGCCAGCAGCTTAGCGAGGATGAACACTGAAGCTTTCTTT. The full variable domain, with the rest looked up from reference TRBV7-2 and TRBJ1-1, is GAGVSQSPSNKVTEKGKDVELRCDPISGHTALYWYRQSLGQGLEFLIYFQGNSAPDKSGLPSDRFSAERTGGSVSTLTIQRTQQEDSAVYLCASSLARMNTEAFFGQGTRLTVV.

This chain links TRBV11-1 with TRBJ1-1; maybe TRBD1 (6 bases). Germline CDR1 and CDR2: SGHAT and FQDESV (reference sequence). This CDR3 has 17 amino acids. V lost 4 bases and J 2 bases, leaving 20 bases between the germline ends. DNA of the CDR3: TGTGCCAGCAGCTCAATGGCCCGGGGGCGACTTAACACTGAAGCTTTCTTT. It yields the protein CASSSMARGRLNTEAFF.